This T cell receptor beta chain was recorded in a study of blood T cells in healthy people across ages. Primers used in a second PCR of roughly 6 to 11 cycles were a sample-barcoded 5' primer and a J-beta primer mix. A single record per CDR3 protein comes from TCRdb applying MiXCR to the 5' RACE reads. The table shows roughly 500,000 distinct CDR3 sequences, with 27% occurring only once. This clonotype appeared many times. CDR1 is LGHNA, CDR2 YSLEER, per germline. The CDR3 totals 15 residues. V lost 3 bases to trimming and J lost 3 bases, with 12 bases between them. The receptor's source is a woman aged 70-85 years in good health. The gene calls are TRBV4-3 and TRBJ2-4; D tentatively fits TRBD1 or TRBD2 (5 bases each). The source material was blood. The CDR3 DNA is TGCGCCAGCAGCCAGGTCTGGGACGGCAAAAACATTCAGTACTTC. Encoded protein: CASSQVWDGKNIQYF.